The clone carrying this T cell receptor beta chain showed up just once. The CDR3 has 14 amino acids. Germline values: CDR1 DFQATT, CDR2 SNEGSKA (reference sequence). With 6 bases removed from V and 7 bases from J, the gap between germline ends came to 21 bases. These data originate in a study of response to subunit inactivated influenza vaccine. TCRdb recomputed calls from the RT-PCR reads with MiXCR, one row per CDR3 protein. The sample lists roughly 550,000 distinct CDR3 sequences, approximately 22% occurring once. Another study also made use of these data, one on T cells expressing NK-cell markers. According to that study: Scientists made TCR beta cDNA using 5'RACE template switching with UMIs. Among the eight sequenced donors, seven tested HCMV-seropositive and one tested seronegative. Dominance of the CD3+CD56-NKG2C+ fraction by these clonotypes also held in several donors.

The specimen was CD4+ T cells sorted from PBMCs, collected 11 to 12 days after vaccination. The chain is built from TRBV20-1 and TRBJ1-2; tentatively, D is TRBD1 (5 bases). The source of this sequence is a man aged 45-65 years who received an inactivated influenza vaccine. CDR3 sequence reads: CSASPGFDGGGYTF. The CDR3 bases are TGCAGTGCGAGTCCGGGGTTTGATGGGGGTGGCTACACCTTC.